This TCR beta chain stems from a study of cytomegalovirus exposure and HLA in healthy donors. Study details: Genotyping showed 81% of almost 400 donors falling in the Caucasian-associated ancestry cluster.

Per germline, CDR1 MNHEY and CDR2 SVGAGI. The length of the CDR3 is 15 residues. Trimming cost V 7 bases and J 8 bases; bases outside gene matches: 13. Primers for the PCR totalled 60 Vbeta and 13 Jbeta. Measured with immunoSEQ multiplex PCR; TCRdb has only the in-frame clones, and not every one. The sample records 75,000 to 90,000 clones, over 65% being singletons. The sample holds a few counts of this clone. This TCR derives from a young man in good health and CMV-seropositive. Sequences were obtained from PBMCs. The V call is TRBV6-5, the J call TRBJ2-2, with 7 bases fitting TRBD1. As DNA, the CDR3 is TGTGCCAGCAACAGAAGGGGGCCTCGAGGGGGGGAGCTGTTTTTT. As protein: CASNRRGPRGGELFF.